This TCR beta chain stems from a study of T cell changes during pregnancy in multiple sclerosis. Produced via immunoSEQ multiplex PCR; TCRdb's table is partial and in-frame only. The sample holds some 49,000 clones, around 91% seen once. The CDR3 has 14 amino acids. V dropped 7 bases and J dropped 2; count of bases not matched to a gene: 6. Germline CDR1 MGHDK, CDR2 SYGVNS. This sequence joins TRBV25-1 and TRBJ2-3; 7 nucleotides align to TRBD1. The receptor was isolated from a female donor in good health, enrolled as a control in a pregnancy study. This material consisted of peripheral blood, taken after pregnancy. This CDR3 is CASNIGGDTDTQYF. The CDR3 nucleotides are TGTGCCAGCAATATAGGGGGCGACACAGATACGCAGTATTTT.